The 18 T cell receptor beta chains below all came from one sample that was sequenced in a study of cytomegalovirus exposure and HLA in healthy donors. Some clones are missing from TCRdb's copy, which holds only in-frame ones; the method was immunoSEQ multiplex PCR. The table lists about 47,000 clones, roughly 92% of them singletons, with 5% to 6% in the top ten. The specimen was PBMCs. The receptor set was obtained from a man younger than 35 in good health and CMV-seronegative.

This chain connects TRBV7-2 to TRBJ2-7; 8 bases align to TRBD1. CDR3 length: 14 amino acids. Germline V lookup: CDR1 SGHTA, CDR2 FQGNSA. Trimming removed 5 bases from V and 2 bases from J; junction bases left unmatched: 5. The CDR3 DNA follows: TGTGCCAGCAGCACGACAGGGGCCCCCTACGAGCAGTACTTC. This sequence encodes CASSTTGAPYEQYF.

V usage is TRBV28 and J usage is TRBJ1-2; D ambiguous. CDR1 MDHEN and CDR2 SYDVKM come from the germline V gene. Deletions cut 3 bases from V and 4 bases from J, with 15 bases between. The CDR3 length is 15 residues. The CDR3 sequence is CASSFPIGSGYGYTF. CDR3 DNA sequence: TGTGCCAGCAGTTTCCCTATCGGGTCGGGCTATGGCTACACCTTC.

The CDR3 spells CASSSLGGDQPQHF. Written as DNA, the CDR3 is TGCGCCAGCAGCTCCTTGGGGGGGGATCAGCCCCAGCATTTT. V and J are TRBV5-1 and TRBJ1-5; D is possibly TRBD1 (5 bases). Trimming removed 3 bases at V and 5 bases at J, with 12 bases between. Germline values: CDR1 SGHRS, CDR2 YFSETQ. CDR3 length equals 14 residues.

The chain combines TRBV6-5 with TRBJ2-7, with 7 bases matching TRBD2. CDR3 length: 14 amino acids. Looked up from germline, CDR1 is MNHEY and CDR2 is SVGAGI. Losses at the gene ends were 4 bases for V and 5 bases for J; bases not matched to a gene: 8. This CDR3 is CASSSPGGNNEQYF. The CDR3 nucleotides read TGTGCCAGCAGTTCCCCCGGGGGGAACAACGAGCAGTACTTC.

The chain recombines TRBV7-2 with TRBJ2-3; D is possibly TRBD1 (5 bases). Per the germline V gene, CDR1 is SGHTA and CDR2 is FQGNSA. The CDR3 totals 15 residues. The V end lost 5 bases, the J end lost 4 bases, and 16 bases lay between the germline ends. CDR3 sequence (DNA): TGTGCCAGCAGCATACCGGGTCTGGGGCCAGATACGCAGTATTTT. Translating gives CASSIPGLGPDTQYF.

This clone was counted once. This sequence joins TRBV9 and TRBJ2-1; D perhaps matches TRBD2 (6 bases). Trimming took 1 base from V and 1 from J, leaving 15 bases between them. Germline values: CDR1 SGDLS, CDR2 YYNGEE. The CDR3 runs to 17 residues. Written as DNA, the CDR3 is TGTGCCAGCAGCGTATCGTGGTACGGAGGGTCCTACAATGAGCAGTTCTTC. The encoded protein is CASSVSWYGGSYNEQFF. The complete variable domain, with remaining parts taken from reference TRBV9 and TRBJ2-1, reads DSGVTQTPKHLITATGQRVTLRCSPRSGDLSVYWYQQSLDQGLQFLIQYYNGEERAKGNILERFSAQQFPDLHSELNLSSLELGDSALYFCASSVSWYGGSYNEQFFGPGTRLTVL.

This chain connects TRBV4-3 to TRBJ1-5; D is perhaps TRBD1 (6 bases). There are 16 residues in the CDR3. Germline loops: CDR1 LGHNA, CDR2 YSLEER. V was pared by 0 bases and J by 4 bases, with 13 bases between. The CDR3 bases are TGCGCCAGCAGCCAAGAATATAGCCAGGGGAATCAGCCCCAGCATTTT. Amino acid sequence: CASSQEYSQGNQPQHF.

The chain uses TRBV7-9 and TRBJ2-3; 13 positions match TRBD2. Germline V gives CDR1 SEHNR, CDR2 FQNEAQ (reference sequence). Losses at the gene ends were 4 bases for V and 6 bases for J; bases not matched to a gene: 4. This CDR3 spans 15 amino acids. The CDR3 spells CASSSTTSGRDTQYF. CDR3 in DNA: TGTGCCAGCAGCTCGACGACTAGCGGGAGGGATACGCAGTATTTT. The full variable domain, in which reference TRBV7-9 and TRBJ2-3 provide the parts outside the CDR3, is DTGVSQNPRHKITKRGQNVTFRCDPISEHNRLYWYRQTLGQGPEFLTYFQNEAQLEKSRLLSDRFSAERPKGSFSTLEIQRTEQGDSAMYLCASSSTTSGRDTQYFGPGTRLTVL.

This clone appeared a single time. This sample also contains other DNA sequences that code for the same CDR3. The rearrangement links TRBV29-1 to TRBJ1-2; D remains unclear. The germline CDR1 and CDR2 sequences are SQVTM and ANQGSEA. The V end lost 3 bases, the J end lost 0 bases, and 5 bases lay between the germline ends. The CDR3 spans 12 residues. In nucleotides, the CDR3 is TGCAGCGTTGAGGCAGCTAACTATGGCTACACCTTC. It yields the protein CSVEAANYGYTF.

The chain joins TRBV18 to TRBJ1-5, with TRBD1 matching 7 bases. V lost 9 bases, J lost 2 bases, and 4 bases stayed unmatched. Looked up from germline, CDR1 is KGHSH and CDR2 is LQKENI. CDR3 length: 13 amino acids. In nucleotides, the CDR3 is TGTGCCAGTACAGGGGATCGCAATCAGCCCCAGCATTTT. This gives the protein CASTGDRNQPQHF.

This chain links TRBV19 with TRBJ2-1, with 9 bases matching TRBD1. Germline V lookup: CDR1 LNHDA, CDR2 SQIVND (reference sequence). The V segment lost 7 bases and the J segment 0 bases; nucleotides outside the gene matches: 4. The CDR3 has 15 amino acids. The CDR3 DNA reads TGTGCCAGTACCGGACAGGGGACCTCCTACAATGAGCAGTTCTTC. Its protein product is CASTGQGTSYNEQFF. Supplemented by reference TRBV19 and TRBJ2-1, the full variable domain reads DGGITQSPKYLFRKEGQNVTLSCEQNLNHDAMYWYRQDPGQGLRLIYYSQIVNDFQKGDIAEGYSVSREKKESFPLTVTSAQKNPTAFYLCASTGQGTSYNEQFFGPGTRLTVL.

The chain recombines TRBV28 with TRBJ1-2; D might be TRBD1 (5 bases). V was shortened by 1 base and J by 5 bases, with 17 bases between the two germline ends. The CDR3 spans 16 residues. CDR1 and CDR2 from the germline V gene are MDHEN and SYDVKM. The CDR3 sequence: CASSLFSWGKGYGYTF. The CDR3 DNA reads TGTGCCAGCAGTTTATTCTCCTGGGGCAAAGGGTATGGCTACACCTTC.

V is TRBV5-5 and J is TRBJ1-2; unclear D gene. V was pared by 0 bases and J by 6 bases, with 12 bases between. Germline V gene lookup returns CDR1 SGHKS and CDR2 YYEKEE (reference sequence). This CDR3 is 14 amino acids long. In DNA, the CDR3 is TGTGCCAGCAGCTTGGCCAGTCAGGCTCATGGCTACACCTTC. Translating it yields CASSLASQAHGYTF.

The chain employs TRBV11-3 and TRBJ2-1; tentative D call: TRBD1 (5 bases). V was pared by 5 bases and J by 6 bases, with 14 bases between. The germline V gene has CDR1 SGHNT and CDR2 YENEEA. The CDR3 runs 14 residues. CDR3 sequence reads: CASSRRTQGNEQFF. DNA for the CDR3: TGTGCCAGCAGCCGCCGGACGCAGGGCAATGAGCAGTTCTTC.

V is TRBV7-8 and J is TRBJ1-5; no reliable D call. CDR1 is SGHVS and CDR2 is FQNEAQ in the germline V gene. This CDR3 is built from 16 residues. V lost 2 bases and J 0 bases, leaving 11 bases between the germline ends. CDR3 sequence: CASSLLGGYSNQPQHF. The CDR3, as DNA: TGTGCCAGCAGCTTACTAGGCGGTTATAGCAATCAGCCCCAGCATTTT. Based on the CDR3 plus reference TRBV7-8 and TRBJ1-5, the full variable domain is GAGVSQSPRYKVAKRGQDVALRCDPISGHVSLFWYQQALGQGPEFLTYFQNEAQLDKSGLPSDRFFAERPEGSVSTLKIQRTQQEDSAVYLCASSLLGGYSNQPQHFGDGTRLSIL.

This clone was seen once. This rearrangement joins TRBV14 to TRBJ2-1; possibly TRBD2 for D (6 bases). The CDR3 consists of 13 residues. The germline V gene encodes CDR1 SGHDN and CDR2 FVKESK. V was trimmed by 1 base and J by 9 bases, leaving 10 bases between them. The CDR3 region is CASSQGLGGEQFF. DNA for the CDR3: TGTGCCAGCAGCCAAGGACTAGGTGGTGAGCAGTTCTTC.

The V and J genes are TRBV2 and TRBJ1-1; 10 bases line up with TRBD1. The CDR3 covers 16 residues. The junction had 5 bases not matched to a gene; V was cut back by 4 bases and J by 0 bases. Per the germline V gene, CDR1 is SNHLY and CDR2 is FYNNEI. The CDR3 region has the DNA TGTGCCAGCAGTGGACAGGGGGCGCGGATGAACACTGAAGCTTTCTTT. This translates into CASSGQGARMNTEAFF.

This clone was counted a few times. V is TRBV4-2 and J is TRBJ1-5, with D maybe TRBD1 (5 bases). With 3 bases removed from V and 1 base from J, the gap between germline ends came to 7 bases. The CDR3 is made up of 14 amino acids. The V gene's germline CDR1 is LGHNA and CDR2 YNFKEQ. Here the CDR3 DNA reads TGTGCCAGCAGCCAGGAGGGGAGCAATCAGCCCCAGCATTTT. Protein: CASSQEGSNQPQHF.